These 8 T cell receptor beta chains originate from one sample sequenced in a study of cytomegalovirus exposure and HLA in healthy donors. The PCR contained 60 Vbeta and 13 Jbeta primers. Using immunoSEQ multiplex PCR, the repertoire was profiled, and TCRdb retains in-frame clones only, with some absent. Found here are about 130,000 clones; the top ten clones hold roughly 0.94%. The sample taken for sequencing was PBMCs. All receptors derive from a man in his late teens or twenties in good health and CMV-seronegative.

CDR3 protein: CATGPQQGMSNQPQHF. The DNA of the CDR3 is TGTGCCACAGGCCCTCAACAGGGTATGAGCAATCAGCCCCAGCATTTT. The chain couples TRBV19 to TRBJ1-5, with a tentative D call TRBD1 (6 bases). V lost 10 bases and J lost 1, with 20 bases in between. The CDR3 spans 16 residues. Germline lookup yields CDR1 LNHDA and CDR2 SQIVND (reference sequence). The full variable domain, in which reference TRBV19 and TRBJ1-5 provide the parts outside the CDR3, is DGGITQSPKYLFRKEGQNVTLSCEQNLNHDAMYWYRQDPGQGLRLIYYSQIVNDFQKGDIAEGYSVSREKKESFPLTVTSAQKNPTAFYLCATGPQQGMSNQPQHFGDGTRLSIL.

V gene TRBV2 combines with J gene TRBJ2-4; 15 bases are shared with TRBD2. J gave up 5 bases and V 4 bases, and 6 bases lay outside the gene matches. The germline V gene encodes CDR1 SNHLY and CDR2 FYNNEI. The CDR3 is 17 residues long. CDR3: CASSVGLAGGVENIQYF. The CDR3 nucleotides are TGTGCCAGCAGTGTGGGACTAGCGGGGGGTGTGGAAAACATTCAGTACTTC.

The chain is built from TRBV15 and TRBJ2-2; D may be TRBD2 (5 bases). V gave up 0 bases and J gave up 5 bases, with 13 bases separating them. Germline lookup yields CDR1 LNHNV and CDR2 YYDKDF (reference sequence). There are 16 residues in the CDR3. CDR3 protein: CATSRDYPRGTGELFF. CDR3 in DNA: TGTGCCACCAGCAGAGATTATCCCAGAGGGACCGGGGAGCTGTTTTTT.

The V call is TRBV19, the J call TRBJ2-7; 8 nucleotides match TRBD2. The CDR3 has 20 residues. The V gene's germline CDR1 is LNHDA and CDR2 SQIVND (reference sequence). The V segment lost 7 bases and the J segment 1 base; nucleotides outside the gene matches: 24. Here the CDR3 reads CASIRVAAGRLAGGSYEQYF. In DNA form, the CDR3 reads TGTGCCAGTATTCGGGTCGCGGCAGGGAGGTTGGCGGGAGGATCCTACGAGCAGTACTTC.

The CDR3 bases are TGTGCCAGCAGCCCTTCTGCGACAGGGCCCTATGGCTACACCTTC. It is translated as CASSPSATGPYGYTF. This rearrangement joins TRBV7-9 to TRBJ1-2, with TRBD1 identical over 7 bases. The J segment lost 4 bases and the V segment lost 5 bases, leaving 10 bases of the junction unmatched. CDR3 length: 15 amino acids. Germline-derived CDR1 and CDR2 are SEHNR and FQNEAQ (reference sequence).

This chain connects TRBV6-1 to TRBJ2-3; 7 bases fit TRBD2. This CDR3 spans 15 amino acids. Germline V gives CDR1 MNHNS, CDR2 SASEGT. V shed 8 bases, J shed 2 bases, and the junction held 10 bases outside the gene matches. CDR3 amino acids: CASPILARPTDTQYF. DNA of the CDR3: TGTGCCAGCCCAATACTAGCGAGGCCCACAGATACGCAGTATTTT.

The V gene is TRBV19, the J gene TRBJ1-1; 9 bases are shared with TRBD1. With V trimmed by 3 bases and J by 5 bases, 4 bases remained unmatched. Germline CDR1 and CDR2: LNHDA and SQIVND (reference sequence). The CDR3 is 14 residues long. CDR3 bases: TGTGCCAGTAGTATGACAGGGGGGGTTACTGAAGCTTTCTTT. This encodes CASSMTGGVTEAFF. The full variable domain, in which reference TRBV19 and TRBJ1-1 provide the parts outside the CDR3, is DGGITQSPKYLFRKEGQNVTLSCEQNLNHDAMYWYRQDPGQGLRLIYYSQIVNDFQKGDIAEGYSVSREKKESFPLTVTSAQKNPTAFYLCASSMTGGVTEAFFGQGTRLTVV.

The V call is TRBV27, the J call TRBJ2-1; no clear D. The germline gives CDR1 MNHEY, CDR2 SMNVEV (reference sequence). The V end lost 2 bases, the J end lost 5 bases, and 10 bases lay between the germline ends. CDR3 length: 14 amino acids. CDR3 bases: TGTGCCAGCAGTTTAGTCCAGGCCCACAATGAGCAGTTCTTC. Translated, it gives CASSLVQAHNEQFF.